The 29 T cell receptor beta chains presented below share a single source sample, sequenced in a study of T-cell memory formation after mild COVID-19 (dated by TCRdb to the early 2020s). The library was produced with 5' RACE. This sample was sequenced with an Illumina NovaSeq 6000. TCRdb reprocessed the public reads (quality trimming at Q25 with fastp, clone calling with MiXCR) and kept in-frame beta chains. Each entry merges the rows of one CDR3 protein and shows their most common DNA and genes. Recorded for this sample are 250,000 to 350,000 distinct CDR3 sequences; 16% of them occurred a single time. The ten most abundant clones make up around 23% of the sample. Sequenced: PBMCs or a T cell subset sorted from them (not recorded which). The source of these receptors is a young man who had mild COVID-19 (a few samples of this study predate the infection). The sample titles of this study are shuffled in the database, so cell type and time point are left out; the donor was told from shared clones.

This clonotype showed up just a few times. V is TRBV19 and J is TRBJ1-2; D might be TRBD1 (5 bases). Per germline, CDR1 LNHDA and CDR2 SQIVND (reference sequence). Trimming cost V 8 bases and J 4 bases, with 23 bases left between them. The CDR3 is 16 amino acids. CDR3 sequence (DNA): TGTGCCAGTCATGGGGGACCAAGGGGAACACTCTATGGCTACACCTTC. Translated, it gives CASHGGPRGTLYGYTF.

In its sample, this clonotype was seen many times. The gene calls are TRBV5-1 and TRBJ1-2; no firm D call. The CDR3 length is 13 residues. Trimming removed 0 bases at V and 2 bases at J, with 5 bases between. The germline CDR1 and CDR2 sequences are SGHRS and YFSETQ. CDR3 sequence reads: CASSLDDNYGYTF. The CDR3 nucleotides read TGCGCCAGCAGCTTGGATGACAACTATGGCTACACCTTC.

Only a few counts were recorded for this clonotype. The chain links TRBV7-9 to TRBJ2-3, with D possibly TRBD1 on 5 matching bases. The CDR3 has 14 amino acids. With 3 bases removed from V and 7 bases from J, the gap between germline ends came to 14 bases. Germline V gives CDR1 SEHNR, CDR2 FQNEAQ (reference sequence). The CDR3 region is CASSFPTPGNTQYF. For the CDR3, the DNA is TGTGCCAGCAGCTTCCCTACCCCAGGGAATACGCAGTATTTT.

At least ten counts were recorded for this clonotype. The chain recombines TRBV11-2 with TRBJ2-3; D gene unclear. CDR1 is SGHAT and CDR2 is FQNNGV in the germline V gene. CDR3 length: 14 residues. V lost 0 bases, J lost 1 base, and 5 bases lay in between. CDR3 amino acids: CASSLEFGTDTQYF. CDR3 nucleotides: TGTGCCAGCAGCTTAGAGTTCGGCACAGATACGCAGTATTTT.

This clonotype was recorded a few times. This chain links TRBV7-2 with TRBJ2-7; D is undetermined. The CDR3 length is 12 residues. Trimming removed 5 bases from V and 4 bases from J, with 9 bases in between. CDR1 is SGHTA, CDR2 FQGNSA, per germline. The CDR3 DNA is TGTGCCAGCAGCGCGGACCGGTACGAGCAGTACTTC. This sequence encodes CASSADRYEQYF.

This clonotype showed up just a few times. The chain couples TRBV7-3 to TRBJ2-2, with 8 nucleotides matching TRBD1. J was trimmed by 7 bases and V by 6 bases; bases with no gene match: 13. This CDR3 comprises 16 residues. Per germline, CDR1 SGHTA and CDR2 FQGTGA. DNA for the CDR3: TGTGCCAGCAGTTCAACCGGGACAGGCACCGGCGGGGAGCTGTTTTTT. It translates to CASSSTGTGTGGELFF. Looking up the rest from reference TRBV7-3 and TRBJ2-2 gives the full variable domain: GAGVSQTPSNKVTEKGKYVELRCDPISGHTALYWYRQSLGQGPEFLIYFQGTGAADDSGLPNDRFFAVRPEGSVSTLKIQRTERGDSAVYLCASSSTGTGTGGELFFGEGSRLTVL.

V usage is TRBV4-1 and J usage is TRBJ1-5, with 7 bases matching TRBD1. The CDR3 extends over 17 amino acids. Per the germline V gene, CDR1 is MGHRA and CDR2 is YSYEKL. V lost 3 bases and J lost 5; bases outside the gene matches: 13. This CDR3 is CASSHAMGRQGDQPQHF. The CDR3 bases are TGCGCCAGCAGCCATGCCATGGGGAGACAGGGCGATCAGCCCCAGCATTTT.

The rearrangement uses TRBV4-3 and TRBJ1-5; D call uncertain. Germline-derived CDR1 and CDR2 are LGHNA and YSLEER. The CDR3 covers 14 residues. V gave up 1 base and J gave up 5 bases, with 9 bases separating them. DNA for the CDR3: TGCGCCAGCAGCCAAGTGAAGGGCCATCAGCCCCAGCATTTT. Translation: CASSQVKGHQPQHF.

CDR3 sequence: CASSHGGNEQFF. CDR3 DNA: TGTGCCAGCAGCCATGGGGGGAATGAGCAGTTCTTC. The chain recombines TRBV7-9 with TRBJ2-1; perhaps TRBD2 as D (6 bases). The CDR3 is 12 residues long. V was clipped by 5 bases and J by 7 bases, with 9 bases between them. CDR1 SEHNR and CDR2 FQNEAQ come from the germline V gene (reference sequence).

V gene TRBV12-3 or TRBV12-4 combines with J gene TRBJ1-3; 8 bases are a match to TRBD1. V dropped 5 bases and J dropped 5; count of bases not matched to a gene: 11. This CDR3 spans 16 amino acids. CDR3 in amino acids: CASSQGTGARRNTIYF. The CDR3 DNA is TGTGCCAGCAGTCAAGGGACAGGCGCACGTCGAAACACCATATATTTT.

The table lists this clonotype with a few counts. V usage is TRBV29-1 and J usage is TRBJ1-6; 10 bases align to TRBD1. Unmatched junction bases numbered 4, after V lost 7 bases and J lost 10 bases. The germline V gene encodes CDR1 SQVTM and CDR2 ANQGSEA. The CDR3 runs 12 residues. The chain's CDR3 is CSARTGGSPLHF. CDR3 in DNA: TGCAGCGCTCGGACAGGGGGGTCACCCCTCCACTTT. The full variable domain, rest sourced from reference TRBV29-1 and TRBJ1-6, is SAVISQKPSRDICQRGTSLTIQCQVDSQVTMMFWYRQQPGQSLTLIATANQGSEATYESGFVIDKFPISRPNLTFSTLTVSNMSPEDSSIYLCSARTGGSPLHFGNGTRLTVT.

The rearrangement links TRBV6-5 to TRBJ2-2; 10 bases are shared with TRBD1. The V segment lost 10 bases and the J segment 5 bases; nucleotides outside the gene matches: 10. Germline values: CDR1 MNHEY, CDR2 SVGAGI. The CDR3 is 15 amino acids. The CDR3 protein is CATSRTGGDTGELFF. The CDR3 nucleotides read TGTGCCACCTCCCGGACAGGGGGAGATACCGGGGAGCTGTTTTTT.

This clonotype was observed a handful of times. This rearrangement joins TRBV6-5 to TRBJ1-6; a possible D gene is TRBD1 (6 bases). The CDR3 is 16 residues long. Germline loops: CDR1 MNHEY, CDR2 SVGAGI. V was trimmed by 5 bases and J by 7 bases, leaving 18 bases between them. Here the CDR3 reads CASSPRTVQPNSPLHF. The CDR3 region has the DNA TGTGCCAGCAGTCCCCGGACAGTCCAACCAAATTCACCCCTCCACTTT.

V is TRBV12-3 or TRBV12-4 and J is TRBJ2-3; D uncertain. V was trimmed by 4 bases and J by 6 bases, leaving 14 bases between them. The CDR3 length is 14 residues. CDR3 DNA sequence: TGTGCCAGCAGTTCCGTCGTTAGTTGGGATACGCAGTATTTT. Protein product: CASSSVVSWDTQYF.

This clonotype was seen only a few times. The chain links TRBV6-5 to TRBJ2-2; 9 nucleotides line up with TRBD1. V lost 4 bases and J lost 3; bases outside the gene matches: 9. The CDR3 runs to 17 residues. Germline CDR1 and CDR2: MNHEY and SVGAGI. CDR3 residues: CASSFQGQGKDTGELFF. The CDR3 region has the DNA TGTGCCAGCAGTTTCCAGGGACAGGGCAAGGACACCGGGGAGCTGTTTTTT.

The chain couples TRBV24-1 to TRBJ2-3; TRBD2 matches at 9 bases. This CDR3 spans 18 amino acids. V gave up 4 bases and J gave up 0 bases; unmatched junction bases: 10. Germline lookup yields CDR1 KGHDR and CDR2 SFDVKD. CDR3 amino acids: CATSDSTGGGGSTDTQYF. CDR3 bases: TGTGCCACCAGTGACTCAACAGGCGGGGGGGGAAGCACAGATACGCAGTATTTT.

This clonotype appeared many times. The rearrangement joins TRBV12-3 or TRBV12-4 to TRBJ1-5; D is perhaps TRBD1 (5 bases). This CDR3 spans 13 amino acids. Trimming removed 6 bases from V and 5 bases from J, with 11 bases in between. Here the CDR3 DNA reads TGTGCCAGCAGCCGGGACTCTCATCAGCCCCAGCATTTT. It translates to CASSRDSHQPQHF.

J is TRBJ2-7 and V is TRBV7-9, with TRBD2 as a possible D gene (6 bases). Trimming took off 5 bases at V and 7 bases at J, with 15 bases between the two ends. The CDR3 is made up of 13 amino acids. Germline V CDR1 and CDR2: SEHNR, FQNEAQ (reference sequence). The CDR3 sequence: CASSRTTGGEQYV. In nucleotides, the CDR3 is TGTGCCAGCAGCCGAACCACAGGAGGGGAGCAGTACGTC.

The chain joins TRBV5-1 to TRBJ1-2; 8 bases map to TRBD1. Trimming removed 0 bases from V and 4 bases from J; junction bases left unmatched: 11. This CDR3 is 17 amino acids long. Germline V gene lookup returns CDR1 SGHRS and CDR2 YFSETQ. CDR3 region: CASSLGLGQDAVYGYTF. The CDR3 DNA is TGCGCCAGCAGCTTGGGCCTGGGACAGGACGCCGTCTATGGCTACACCTTC.

This clonotype was counted between two and nine times. The chain recombines TRBV7-2 with TRBJ2-5; D ambiguous. Germline V gene data show CDR1 as SGHTA and CDR2 as FQGNSA. The CDR3 covers 13 residues. V was trimmed by 8 bases and J by 5 bases, leaving 15 bases between them. CDR3 nucleotides: TGTGCCAGCCGCCTCAGAGATTCGGAGACCCAGTACTTC. This gives the protein CASRLRDSETQYF.

At least ten counts were recorded for this clonotype. The chain employs TRBV7-2 and TRBJ2-1; D may be TRBD1 (6 bases). The germline V and J ends were trimmed by 6 bases and 6 bases, with 12 bases remaining between them. The V gene's germline CDR1 is SGHTA and CDR2 FQGNSA. The CDR3 is made up of 13 amino acids. CDR3 region: CASRNRQVNEQFF. CDR3 nucleotides: TGTGCCAGCAGAAATCGACAGGTCAATGAGCAGTTCTTC.

At least ten counts were recorded for this clonotype. The V and J genes are TRBV6-5 and TRBJ2-7, with D perhaps being TRBD1 or TRBD2 (5 bases each). V was trimmed by 2 bases and J by 4 bases, leaving 15 bases between them. Germline-derived CDR1 and CDR2 are MNHEY and SVGAGI. The length of the CDR3 is 15 residues. The CDR3 loop reads CASSYGGPSNYEQYF. The CDR3 DNA reads TGTGCCAGCAGTTACGGGGGACCCAGCAATTACGAGCAGTACTTC.

The table lists this clonotype with a few counts. V and J are TRBV7-2 and TRBJ1-1; 7 bases fit TRBD1. Germline CDR1 is SGHTA and CDR2 is FQGNSA. J gave up 5 bases and V 2 bases, and 5 bases lay outside the gene matches. The CDR3 totals 14 residues. The CDR3 DNA follows: TGTGCCAGCAGCTTAAGGGGGCTGGGGACTGAAGCTTTCTTT. Its protein is CASSLRGLGTEAFF.

DNA for the CDR3: TGTGCCAGCAGCTTTTTGGGTTGGTATGGCTACACCTTC. It is translated as CASSFLGWYGYTF. The chain links TRBV5-4 to TRBJ1-2; D unresolved. This CDR3 has 13 amino acids. Trimming left V 2 bases short and J 5 bases short, with 10 bases between. Germline-derived CDR1 and CDR2 are SGHNT and YYREEE (reference sequence).

This clonotype came up many times. The CDR3 nucleotides are TGTGCCAGCAGCTTGAAGGGTGACTATGGCTACACCTTC. Its protein product is CASSLKGDYGYTF. V gene TRBV7-9 combines with J gene TRBJ1-2; no definite D call. This CDR3 is built from 13 residues. With 3 bases removed from V and 3 bases from J, the gap between germline ends came to 8 bases. CDR1 is SEHNR and CDR2 is FQNEAQ in the germline V gene (reference sequence).

This clonotype was found a few times. The rearrangement uses TRBV6-5 and TRBJ2-2; D possibly corresponds to TRBD1 (5 bases). Trimming removed 4 bases from V and 5 bases from J, with 14 bases in between. This CDR3 comprises 15 residues. CDR1 is MNHEY and CDR2 is SVGAGI in the germline V gene. Here the CDR3 reads CASSSSGSWTGELFF. The DNA of the CDR3 is TGTGCCAGCAGTTCTTCAGGGTCTTGGACCGGGGAGCTGTTTTTT.

V and J are TRBV7-2 and TRBJ1-6; 9 bases are shared with TRBD1. Looked up from germline, CDR1 is SGHTA and CDR2 is FQGNSA. CDR3 length: 15 residues. Trimming took 5 bases from V and 10 from J; bases not matched to a gene: 9. The CDR3: CASSVLQGARSPLHF. Written as DNA, the CDR3 is TGTGCCAGCAGCGTATTACAGGGGGCCCGATCACCCCTCCACTTT.

The chain links TRBV21-1 to TRBJ2-5. TRBV21-1 is an annotated pseudogene. The CDR3 covers 16 residues. CDR3 residues: CASSMADSRTQETQYF. In nucleotides, the CDR3 is TGTGCCAGCAGCATGGCCGACTCACGCACCCAAGAGACCCAGTACTTC.

This clonotype has only a few counts. The rearrangement links TRBV5-1 to TRBJ2-3, with 8 bases that match TRBD1. V lost 4 bases to trimming and J lost 3 bases; unmatched junction nucleotides: 10. Germline values: CDR1 SGHRS, CDR2 YFSETQ. The CDR3 spans 16 residues. Written as DNA, the CDR3 is TGCGCCAGCAGCGCGAGACAGGGGAGGAGGACAGATACGCAGTATTTT. It encodes CASSARQGRRTDTQYF.